The text below deals with one T cell receptor (beta chain). This sample stems from a study of shared clonotypes between healthy human individuals. This table comes from immunoSEQ multiplex PCR, and its TCRdb copy is limited to in-frame clones, with some not included. The data show some 2,000,000 clones, over 85% seen once. The sequenced sample was naive CD4+ T cells sorted from blood. Subset defined: CD45RA+ positively selected. This receptor was obtained from a man aged 18 to 30 in good health.

The chain's CDR3 is CASSPTQAGDGYTF. For the CDR3, the DNA is TGTGCCAGCAGCCCTACCCAGGCTGGAGATGGCTACACCTTC. This chain links TRBV28 with TRBJ1-2; D is uncertain. The CDR3 totals 14 residues. Germline assignment: CDR1 MDHEN and CDR2 SYDVKM. The V end was cut by 6 bases, the J end by 6 bases, with 17 bases between.